This TCR beta chain was recovered during a study of a mutant IDH1 vaccine in newly diagnosed glioma. The CDR3 sequence is 14 residues long. Per the germline V gene, CDR1 is SEHNR and CDR2 is FQNEAQ (reference sequence). The V gene end was trimmed by 5 bases and the J gene end by 10 bases; junction bases not matched to a gene: 11. Sequenced by immunoSEQ multiplex PCR; TCRdb stores in-frame clones only, minus some. The table has just under 95,000 clones, roughly 78% seen once. As to time point: baseline, week 1 (first vaccination visit). Treatment of the sample: pre-vaccination baseline after standard-of-care therapy. There were new WHO grade 3 or 4 astrocytomas in the donors, and these were IDH1-mutant and ATRX-lost.

This TCR was sampled from a man aged 35-49 years with glioma. The starting material was PBMCs, obtained from a glioma patient treated with radiotherapy, temozolomide or both. This chain connects TRBV7-9 to TRBJ2-1, with TRBD2 identical over 7 bases. The chain's CDR3 is CASSQGGSLREQFF. The CDR3 nucleotides read TGTGCCAGCAGCCAAGGCGGGAGCCTCCGCGAGCAGTTCTTC.